Listed below are T cell receptor beta chains from one sample, sequenced in a study of T cells in Graves' hyperthyroidism and ophthalmopathy. TCRdb re-analysed the multiplex PCR reads in MiXCR, keeping a single row per CDR3 protein. The sample yields some 800,000 distinct CDR3 sequences, roughly 40% seen once. The sequenced sample consisted of blood. All receptors come from a man between 18 and 29 years old with Graves' hyperthyroidism. Each CDR3 is given with its conserved first and last residue. Each record gives: clone size, D gene, V gene, J gene, CDR3 protein, CDR3 DNA. D genes are given only for firm matches. Clone size is given for some rows only: seen once, a few or many times, or a class if the clone is expanded.

size: -
D: -
V: TRBV19
J: TRBJ1-6
CDR3: CASTSPGKQRSLHF
DNA: TGTGCCAGTACCAGCCCCGGGAAGCAAAGATCCCTCCACTTT

size: few
D: -
V: TRBV7-8
J: TRBJ1-1
CDR3: CASAPDSSMNTEAFF
DNA: TGTGCCAGCGCTCCGGACAGTTCTATGAACACTGAAGCTTTCTTT

size: -
D: -
V: TRBV7-2
J: TRBJ1-1
CDR3: CASSSASGGRTEAFF
DNA: TGTGCCAGCAGCTCCGCTAGTGGGGGTAGGACTGAAGCTTTCTTT

size: -
D: TRBD2
V: TRBV10-2
J: TRBJ2-5
CDR3: CASSERDGAGGGETQYF
DNA: TGCGCCAGCAGTGAACGGGATGGAGCGGGGGGCGGGGAGACCCAGTACTTC

size: -
D: TRBD1
V: TRBV10-2
J: TRBJ1-5
CDR3: CASSPTGTGTQPQHF
DNA: TGCGCCAGCAGCCCAACCGGGACAGGGACCCAGCCCCAGCATTTT

size: -
D: TRBD1
V: TRBV12-3/TRBV12-4
J: TRBJ1-6
CDR3: CASSLLRQGGRVRSPLHF
DNA: TGTGCCAGCAGTTTATTGAGGCAGGGGGGCCGAGTACGTTCACCCCTCCACTTT

size: -
D: -
V: TRBV13
J: TRBJ2-5
CDR3: CASSLGTSPKQETQYF
DNA: TGTGCCAGCAGCTTAGGAACTTCCCCTAAACAAGAGACCCAGTACTTC

size: many
D: -
V: TRBV7-9
J: TRBJ1-6
CDR3: CASARINSPLHF
DNA: TGTGCCAGCGCAAGGATAAATTCACCCCTCCACTTT

size: few
D: TRBD2
V: TRBV19
J: TRBJ2-2
CDR3: CASETPLAREGTGELFF
DNA: TGTGCCAGCGAAACCCCTCTGGCGCGGGAGGGAACCGGGGAGCTGTTTTTT

size: few
D: -
V: TRBV9
J: TRBJ1-6
CDR3: CASSYLGLGNSPLHF
DNA: TGTGCCAGCAGTTACTTAGGTCTGGGTAATTCACCCCTCCACTTT

size: few
D: TRBD1
V: TRBV5-1
J: TRBJ2-7
CDR3: CASSLSGQAYEQYF
DNA: TGCGCCAGCAGCTTGTCGGGACAGGCCTACGAGCAGTACTTC

size: -
D: -
V: TRBV15
J: TRBJ1-1
CDR3: CATSRDADSLEAFF
DNA: TGTGCCACCAGCAGAGACGCGGACAGCCTTGAAGCTTTCTTT

size: -
D: -
V: TRBV7-2
J: TRBJ2-2
CDR3: CASSFSGQITGELFF
DNA: TGTGCCAGCAGTTTCAGCGGGCAGATTACCGGGGAGCTGTTTTTT

size: -
D: -
V: TRBV5-6
J: TRBJ1-1
CDR3: CASESGTGLNTEAFF
DNA: TGTGCCAGCGAATCTGGGACGGGGTTGAACACTGAAGCTTTCTTT

size: -
D: TRBD1
V: TRBV10-3
J: TRBJ2-7
CDR3: CAISAPGQVREQYF
DNA: TGTGCCATCAGTGCCCCGGGACAGGTACGAGAGCAGTACTTC

size: few
D: -
V: TRBV7-9
J: TRBJ1-4
CDR3: CASSFPGGGEEKLFF
DNA: TGTGCCAGCAGCTTCCCGGGAGGTGGGGAAGAAAAACTGTTTTTT

size: many
D: TRBD2
V: TRBV2
J: TRBJ2-7
CDR3: CASRRTSGGEQYF
DNA: TGTGCCAGCAGGAGGACTAGCGGGGGCGAGCAGTACTTC

size: few
D: -
V: TRBV20-1
J: TRBJ2-2
CDR3: CSARDPGRSNTGELFF
DNA: TGCAGTGCTAGAGATCCGGGCAGATCGAACACCGGGGAGCTGTTTTTT

size: many
D: -
V: TRBV7-9
J: TRBJ1-2
CDR3: CASSLVSRDGYTF
DNA: TGTGCCAGCAGCTTAGTTTCCAGGGACGGCTACACCTTC

size: -
D: -
V: TRBV14
J: TRBJ2-2
CDR3: CASSQVVGTGELFF
DNA: TGTGCCAGCAGCCAAGTTGTGGGCACCGGGGAGCTGTTTTTT

size: many
D: -
V: TRBV29-1
J: TRBJ1-5
CDR3: CSVGRAGQPQHF
DNA: TGCAGCGTTGGCAGGGCTGGTCAGCCCCAGCATTTT

size: -
D: TRBD2
V: TRBV12-3/TRBV12-4
J: TRBJ2-5
CDR3: CASAPGLAGRQETQYF
DNA: TGTGCCAGCGCTCCCGGACTAGCGGGGCGACAAGAGACCCAGTACTTC

size: many
D: TRBD1
V: TRBV7-2
J: TRBJ1-3
CDR3: CASSSTGGASETIYF
DNA: TGTGCCAGCAGCTCCACAGGGGGCGCGTCGGAAACCATATATTTT

size: once
D: TRBD1
V: TRBV2
J: TRBJ1-2
CDR3: CASSRDRVMNYGYTF
DNA: TGTGCCAGCAGTCGAGACAGGGTAATGAACTATGGCTACACCTTC

size: -
D: TRBD1
V: TRBV20-1
J: TRBJ2-2
CDR3: CSARGRGPKNRNTGELFF
DNA: TGCAGTGCTAGAGGAAGGGGGCCAAAGAACAGGAACACCGGGGAGCTGTTTTTT

size: many
D: -
V: TRBV6-1
J: TRBJ1-1
CDR3: CASSRKGTEAFF
DNA: TGTGCCAGCAGTCGGAAGGGTACTGAAGCTTTCTTT

size: -
D: TRBD1
V: TRBV5-1
J: TRBJ1-1
CDR3: CASSSTRDRGLLTEAFF
DNA: TGCGCCAGCAGCTCCACCCGGGACAGGGGGCTTCTCACTGAAGCTTTCTTT

size: many
D: -
V: TRBV2
J: TRBJ1-5
CDR3: CASRPRGNQPQHF
DNA: TGTGCCAGCAGACCCAGGGGAAATCAGCCCCAGCATTTT

size: -
D: -
V: TRBV29-1
J: TRBJ1-2
CDR3: CSVEHNRGYTF
DNA: TGCAGCGTTGAACACAACAGGGGCTACACCTTC

size: -
D: -
V: TRBV20-1
J: TRBJ1-4
CDR3: CSAREQVNEKLFF
DNA: TGCAGTGCTAGAGAGCAGGTGAATGAAAAACTGTTTTTT

size: -
D: -
V: TRBV7-2
J: TRBJ2-6
CDR3: CASSPRDPRLTF
DNA: TGTGCCAGCAGCCCGAGGGATCCGCGCCTGACTTTC

size: -
D: TRBD1
V: TRBV10-3
J: TRBJ1-5
CDR3: CATGTGQPNQPQHF
DNA: TGTGCCACCGGGACAGGGCAGCCAAATCAGCCCCAGCATTTT

size: -
D: -
V: TRBV6-5
J: TRBJ1-2
CDR3: CASSYSRIYGYTF
DNA: TGTGCCAGCAGTTACTCAAGGATCTATGGCTACACCTTC

size: many
D: -
V: TRBV20-1
J: TRBJ1-1
CDR3: CSALGHWNTEAFF
DNA: TGCAGTGCTTTGGGACACTGGAACACTGAAGCTTTCTTT

size: few
D: TRBD1
V: TRBV5-1
J: TRBJ1-1
CDR3: CASSLWDRGRSTEAFF
DNA: TGCGCCAGCAGCTTGTGGGACAGGGGGCGGAGTACTGAAGCTTTCTTT

size: few
D: TRBD2
V: TRBV11-2
J: TRBJ2-7
CDR3: CASSSIRGGGAVEQYF
DNA: TGTGCCAGCAGCTCCATCCGGGGCGGGGGGGCTGTGGAGCAGTACTTC

size: once
D: TRBD1
V: TRBV5-1
J: TRBJ2-5
CDR3: CASSARGQGLETQYF
DNA: TGCGCCAGCAGCGCCCGGGGACAGGGGTTAGAGACCCAGTACTTC

size: -
D: -
V: TRBV19
J: TRBJ1-1
CDR3: CASSIRPGAHTEAFF
DNA: TGTGCCAGTAGTATTCGCCCAGGGGCTCACACTGAAGCTTTCTTT

size: -
D: TRBD1
V: TRBV6-5
J: TRBJ2-7
CDR3: CASSYGQGRSYEQYF
DNA: TGTGCCAGCAGTTACGGACAGGGACGGTCCTACGAGCAGTACTTC

size: many
D: -
V: TRBV9
J: TRBJ1-6
CDR3: CASSVRTASPLHF
DNA: TGTGCCAGCAGCGTACGGACGGCGTCACCCCTCCACTTT

size: -
D: -
V: TRBV7-9
J: TRBJ2-7
CDR3: CASRALWRSYEQYF
DNA: TGTGCCAGCAGGGCGCTTTGGAGATCCTACGAGCAGTACTTC

size: few
D: -
V: TRBV7-2
J: TRBJ1-5
CDR3: CASSSLGGRGPQHF
DNA: TGTGCCAGCAGCTCCTTAGGGGGGAGGGGGCCCCAGCATTTT

size: -
D: TRBD1
V: TRBV6-5
J: TRBJ1-1
CDR3: CASSYLSTGTGTEAFF
DNA: TGTGCCAGCAGTTATCTTTCGACAGGGACGGGCACTGAAGCTTTCTTT

size: -
D: TRBD1
V: TRBV15
J: TRBJ1-5
CDR3: CATSRHRDRVNQPQHF
DNA: TGTGCCACCAGCAGACACCGGGACAGGGTAAATCAGCCCCAGCATTTT

size: -
D: -
V: TRBV10-3
J: TRBJ2-5
CDR3: CAITSMGGMTDTQYF
DNA: TGTGCCATCACGTCGATGGGGGGCATGACAGATACGCAGTACTTC

size: many
D: -
V: TRBV7-3
J: TRBJ2-5
CDR3: CASSWDPAETQYF
DNA: TGTGCCAGCAGCTGGGACCCGGCAGAGACCCAGTACTTC

size: -
D: -
V: TRBV10-3
J: TRBJ2-7
CDR3: CASSYGVFGEQYF
DNA: TGTGCCAGCAGTTACGGAGTGTTTGGCGAGCAGTACTTC

size: few
D: TRBD2
V: TRBV10-3
J: TRBJ2-2
CDR3: CASSSGRDTGELFF
DNA: TGTGCCAGCAGTAGCGGGAGGGACACCGGGGAGCTGTTTTTT